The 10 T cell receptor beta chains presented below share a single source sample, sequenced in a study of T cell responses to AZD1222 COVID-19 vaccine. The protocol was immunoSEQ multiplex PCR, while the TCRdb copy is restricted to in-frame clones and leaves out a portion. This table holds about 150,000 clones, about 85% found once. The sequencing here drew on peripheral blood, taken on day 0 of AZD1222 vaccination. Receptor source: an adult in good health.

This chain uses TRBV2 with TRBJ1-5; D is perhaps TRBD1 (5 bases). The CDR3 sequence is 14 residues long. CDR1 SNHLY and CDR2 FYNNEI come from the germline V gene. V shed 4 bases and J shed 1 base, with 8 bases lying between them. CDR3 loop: CASSGQLSNQPQHF. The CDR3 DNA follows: TGTGCCAGCAGTGGACAGCTCAGCAATCAGCCCCAGCATTTT.

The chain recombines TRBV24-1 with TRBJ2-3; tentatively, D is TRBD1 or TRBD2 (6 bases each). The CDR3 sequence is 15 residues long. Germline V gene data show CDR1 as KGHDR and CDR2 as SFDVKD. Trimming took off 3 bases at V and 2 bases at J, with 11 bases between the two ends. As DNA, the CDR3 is TGTGCCACCAGTGATAGTACGGGGGCCACAGATACGCAGTATTTT. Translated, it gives CATSDSTGATDTQYF.

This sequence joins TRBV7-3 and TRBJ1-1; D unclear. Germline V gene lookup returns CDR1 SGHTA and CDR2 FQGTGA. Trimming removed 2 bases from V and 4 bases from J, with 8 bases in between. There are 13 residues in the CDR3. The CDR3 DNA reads TGTGCCAGCAGCTTAGGGTTTTTCACTGAAGCTTTCTTT. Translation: CASSLGFFTEAFF.

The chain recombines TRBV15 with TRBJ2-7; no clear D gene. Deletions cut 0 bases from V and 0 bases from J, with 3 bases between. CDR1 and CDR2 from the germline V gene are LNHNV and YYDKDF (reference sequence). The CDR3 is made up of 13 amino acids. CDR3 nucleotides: TGTGCCACCAGCAGAGATGTCTCCTACGAGCAGTACTTC. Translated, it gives CATSRDVSYEQYF.

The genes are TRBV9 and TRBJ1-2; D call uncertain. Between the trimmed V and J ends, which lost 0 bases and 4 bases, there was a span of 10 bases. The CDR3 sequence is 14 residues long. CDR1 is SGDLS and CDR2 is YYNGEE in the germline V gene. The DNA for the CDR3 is TGTGCCAGCAGCGTAGCACAGTATGGCTATGGCTACACCTTC. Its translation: CASSVAQYGYGYTF. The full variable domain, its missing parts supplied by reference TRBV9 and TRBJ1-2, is DSGVTQTPKHLITATGQRVTLRCSPRSGDLSVYWYQQSLDQGLQFLIQYYNGEERAKGNILERFSAQQFPDLHSELNLSSLELGDSALYFCASSVAQYGYGYTFGSGTRLTVV.

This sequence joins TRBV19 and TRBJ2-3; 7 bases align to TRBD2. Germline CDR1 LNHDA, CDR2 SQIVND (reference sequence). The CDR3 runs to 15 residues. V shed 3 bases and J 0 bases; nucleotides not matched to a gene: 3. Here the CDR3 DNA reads TGTGCCAGTAGTATGAGGCGGGGGAGCACAGATACGCAGTATTTT. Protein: CASSMRRGSTDTQYF. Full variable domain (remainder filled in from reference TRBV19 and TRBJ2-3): DGGITQSPKYLFRKEGQNVTLSCEQNLNHDAMYWYRQDPGQGLRLIYYSQIVNDFQKGDIAEGYSVSREKKESFPLTVTSAQKNPTAFYLCASSMRRGSTDTQYFGPGTRLTVL.

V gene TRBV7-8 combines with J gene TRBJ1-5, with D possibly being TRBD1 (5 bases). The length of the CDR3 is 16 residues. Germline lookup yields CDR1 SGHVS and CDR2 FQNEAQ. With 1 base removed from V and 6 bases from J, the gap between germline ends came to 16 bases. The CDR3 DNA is TGTGCCAGCAGCTTAGGTGGAGGGGTGAGGCCTCAGCCCCAGCATTTT. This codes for CASSLGGGVRPQPQHF.

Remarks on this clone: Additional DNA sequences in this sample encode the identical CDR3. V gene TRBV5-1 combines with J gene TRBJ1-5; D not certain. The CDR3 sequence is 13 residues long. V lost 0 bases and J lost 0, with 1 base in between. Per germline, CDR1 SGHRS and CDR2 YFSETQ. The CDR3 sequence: CASSLDSNQPQHF. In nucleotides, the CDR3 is TGCGCCAGCAGCTTGGATAGCAATCAGCCCCAGCATTTT.

CDR3 protein: CATGPSGGYNEQFF. The CDR3 nucleotides read TGTGCCACAGGCCCTTCTGGCGGCTACAATGAGCAGTTCTTC. The chain is built from TRBV10-3 and TRBJ2-1; no firm D call. Trimming pared 10 bases from V and 3 bases from J, leaving 16 bases between. The CDR3 runs 14 residues. Germline V gene lookup returns CDR1 ENHRY and CDR2 SYGVKD.

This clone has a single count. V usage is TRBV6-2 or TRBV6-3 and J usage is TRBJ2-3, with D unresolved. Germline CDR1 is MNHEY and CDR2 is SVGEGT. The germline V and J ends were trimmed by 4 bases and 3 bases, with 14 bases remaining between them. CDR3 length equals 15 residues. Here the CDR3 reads CASSSARSMTDTQYF. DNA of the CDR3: TGTGCCAGCAGTTCTGCTAGATCCATGACAGATACGCAGTATTTT.